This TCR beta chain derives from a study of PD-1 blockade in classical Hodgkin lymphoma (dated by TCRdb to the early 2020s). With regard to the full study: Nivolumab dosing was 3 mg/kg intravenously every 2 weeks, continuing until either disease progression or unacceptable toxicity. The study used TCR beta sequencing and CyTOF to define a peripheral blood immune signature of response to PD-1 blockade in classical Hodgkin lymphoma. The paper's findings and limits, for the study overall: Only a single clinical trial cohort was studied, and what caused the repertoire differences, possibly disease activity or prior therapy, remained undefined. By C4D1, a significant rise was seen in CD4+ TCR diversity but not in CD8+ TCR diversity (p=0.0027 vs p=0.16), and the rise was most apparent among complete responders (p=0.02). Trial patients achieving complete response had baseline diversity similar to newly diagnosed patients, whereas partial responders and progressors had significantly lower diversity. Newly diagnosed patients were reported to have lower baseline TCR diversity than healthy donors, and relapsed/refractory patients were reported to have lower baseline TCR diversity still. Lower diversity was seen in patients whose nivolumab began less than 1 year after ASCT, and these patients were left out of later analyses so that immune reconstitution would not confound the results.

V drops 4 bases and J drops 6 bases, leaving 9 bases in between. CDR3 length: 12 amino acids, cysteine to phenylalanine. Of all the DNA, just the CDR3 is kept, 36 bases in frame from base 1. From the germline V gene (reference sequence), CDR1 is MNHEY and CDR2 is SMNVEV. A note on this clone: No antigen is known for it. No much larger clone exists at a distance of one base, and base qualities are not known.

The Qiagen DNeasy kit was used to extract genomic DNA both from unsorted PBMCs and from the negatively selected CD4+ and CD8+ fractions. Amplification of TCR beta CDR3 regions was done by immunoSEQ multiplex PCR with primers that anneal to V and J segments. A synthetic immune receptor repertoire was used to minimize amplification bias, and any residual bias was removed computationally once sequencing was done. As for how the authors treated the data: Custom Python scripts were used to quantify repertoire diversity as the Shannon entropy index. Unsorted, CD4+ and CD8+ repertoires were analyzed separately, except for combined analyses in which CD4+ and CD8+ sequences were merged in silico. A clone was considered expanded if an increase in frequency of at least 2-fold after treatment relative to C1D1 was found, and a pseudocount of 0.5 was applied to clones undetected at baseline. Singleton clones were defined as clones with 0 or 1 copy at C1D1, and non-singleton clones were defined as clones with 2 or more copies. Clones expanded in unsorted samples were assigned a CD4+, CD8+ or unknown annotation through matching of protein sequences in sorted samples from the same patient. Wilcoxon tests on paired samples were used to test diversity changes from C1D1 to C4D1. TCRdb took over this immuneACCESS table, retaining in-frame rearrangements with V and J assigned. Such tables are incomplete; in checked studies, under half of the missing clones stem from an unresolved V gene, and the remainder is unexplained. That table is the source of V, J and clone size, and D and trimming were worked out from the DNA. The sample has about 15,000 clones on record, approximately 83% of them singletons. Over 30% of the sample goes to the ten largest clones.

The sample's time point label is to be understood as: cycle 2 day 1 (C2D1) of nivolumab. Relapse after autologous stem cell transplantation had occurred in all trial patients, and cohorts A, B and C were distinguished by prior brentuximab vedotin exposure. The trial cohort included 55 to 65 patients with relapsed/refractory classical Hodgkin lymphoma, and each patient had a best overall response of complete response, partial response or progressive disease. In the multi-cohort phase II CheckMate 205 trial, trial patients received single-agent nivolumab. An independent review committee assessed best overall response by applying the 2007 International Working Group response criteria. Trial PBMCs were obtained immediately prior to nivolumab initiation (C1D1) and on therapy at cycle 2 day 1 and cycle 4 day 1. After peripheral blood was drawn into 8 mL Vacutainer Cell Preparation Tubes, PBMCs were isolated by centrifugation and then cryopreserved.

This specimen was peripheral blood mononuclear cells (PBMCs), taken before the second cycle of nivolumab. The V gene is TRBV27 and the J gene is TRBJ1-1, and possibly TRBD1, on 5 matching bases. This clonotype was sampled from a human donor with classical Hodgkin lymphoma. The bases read TGTGCCAGCAGTTCAGGGCAGTCTGAAGCTTTCTTT. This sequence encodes CASSSGQSEAFF.